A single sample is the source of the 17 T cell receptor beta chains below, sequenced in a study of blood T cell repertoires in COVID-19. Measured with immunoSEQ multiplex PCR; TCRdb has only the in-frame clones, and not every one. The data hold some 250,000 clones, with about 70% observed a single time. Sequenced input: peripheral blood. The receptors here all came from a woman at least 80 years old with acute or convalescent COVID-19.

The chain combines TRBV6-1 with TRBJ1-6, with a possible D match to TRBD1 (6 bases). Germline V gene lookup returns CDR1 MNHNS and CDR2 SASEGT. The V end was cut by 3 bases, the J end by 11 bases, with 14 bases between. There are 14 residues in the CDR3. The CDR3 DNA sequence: TGTGCCAGCAGTGACCGGCGGGGGCCGGCACCCCTCCACTTT. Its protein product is CASSDRRGPAPLHF.

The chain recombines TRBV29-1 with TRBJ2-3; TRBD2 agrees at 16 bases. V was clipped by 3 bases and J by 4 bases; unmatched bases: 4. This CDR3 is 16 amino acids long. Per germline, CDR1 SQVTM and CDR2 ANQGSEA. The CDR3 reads CSVDGTSGGAADTQYF. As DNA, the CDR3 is TGCAGCGTTGACGGGACTAGCGGGGGGGCGGCAGATACGCAGTATTTT.

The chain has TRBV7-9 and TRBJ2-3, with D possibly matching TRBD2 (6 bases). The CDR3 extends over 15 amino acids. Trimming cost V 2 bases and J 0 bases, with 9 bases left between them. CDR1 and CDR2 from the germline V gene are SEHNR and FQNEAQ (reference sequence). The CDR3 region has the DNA TGTGCCAGCAGCTTACGGGGGATTAGCACAGATACGCAGTATTTT. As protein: CASSLRGISTDTQYF.

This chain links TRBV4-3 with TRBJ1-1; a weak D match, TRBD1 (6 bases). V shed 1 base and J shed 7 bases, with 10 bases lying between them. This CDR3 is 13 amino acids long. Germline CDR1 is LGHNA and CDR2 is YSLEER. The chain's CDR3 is CASSQVADSEAFF. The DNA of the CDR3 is TGCGCCAGCAGCCAAGTTGCGGACAGTGAAGCTTTCTTT.

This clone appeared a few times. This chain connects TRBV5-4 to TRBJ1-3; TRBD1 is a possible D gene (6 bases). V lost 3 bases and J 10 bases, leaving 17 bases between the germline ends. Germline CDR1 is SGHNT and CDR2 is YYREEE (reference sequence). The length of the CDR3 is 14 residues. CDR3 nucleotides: TGTGCCAGCAGCTCACCGGGACACCAAGAGACCATATATTTT. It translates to CASSSPGHQETIYF.

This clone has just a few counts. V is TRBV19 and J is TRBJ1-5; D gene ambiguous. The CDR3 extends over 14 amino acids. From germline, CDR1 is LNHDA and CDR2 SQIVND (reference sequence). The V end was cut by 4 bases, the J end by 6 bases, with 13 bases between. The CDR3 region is CASSTAEGGQPQHF. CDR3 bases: TGTGCCAGTAGTACCGCCGAGGGCGGTCAGCCCCAGCATTTT.

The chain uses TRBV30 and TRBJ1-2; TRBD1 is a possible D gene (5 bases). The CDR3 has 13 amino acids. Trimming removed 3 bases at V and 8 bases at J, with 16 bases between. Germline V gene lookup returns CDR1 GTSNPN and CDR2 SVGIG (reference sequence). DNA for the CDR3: TGTGCCTGGAGGGCCTACAGGTCGGAGGGCTACACCTTC. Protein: CAWRAYRSEGYTF. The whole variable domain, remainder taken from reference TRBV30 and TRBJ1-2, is SQTIHQWPATLVQPVGSPLSLECTVEGTSNPNLYWYRQAAGRGLQLLFYSVGIGQISSEVPQNLSASRPQDRQFILSSKKLLLSDSGFYLCAWRAYRSEGYTFGSGTRLTVV.

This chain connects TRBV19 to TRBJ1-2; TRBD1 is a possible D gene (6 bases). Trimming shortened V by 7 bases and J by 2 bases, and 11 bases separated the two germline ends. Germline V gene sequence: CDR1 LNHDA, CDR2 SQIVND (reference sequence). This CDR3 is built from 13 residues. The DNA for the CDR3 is TGTGCCAGTATAGGACAGACGAACTATGGCTACACCTTC. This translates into CASIGQTNYGYTF.

The CDR3 DNA is TGTGCCAGCAGCTTAACGGGCGGCGGGGGGCGGGCTTTCTTT. Translated, it gives CASSLTGGGGRAFF. This chain links TRBV7-3 with TRBJ1-1; D is possibly TRBD1 (6 bases). This CDR3 has 14 amino acids. CDR1 and CDR2 (germline): SGHTA, FQGTGA. The germline V and J ends were trimmed by 0 bases and 11 bases, with 16 bases remaining between them.

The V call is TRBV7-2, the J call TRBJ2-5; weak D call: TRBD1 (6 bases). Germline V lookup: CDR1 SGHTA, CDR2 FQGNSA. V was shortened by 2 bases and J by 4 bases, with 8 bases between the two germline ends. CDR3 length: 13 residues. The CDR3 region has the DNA TGTGCCAGCAGCTTATGGACAGTAGAGACCCAGTACTTC. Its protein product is CASSLWTVETQYF.

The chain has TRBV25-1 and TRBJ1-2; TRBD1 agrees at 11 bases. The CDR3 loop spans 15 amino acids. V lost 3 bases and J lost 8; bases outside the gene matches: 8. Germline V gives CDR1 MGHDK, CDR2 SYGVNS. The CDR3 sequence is CASSEGGQGAGGYTF. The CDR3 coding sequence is TGTGCCAGCAGTGAGGGAGGACAGGGGGCCGGGGGCTACACCTTC.

The CDR3 is CASSILSGVLGNQPQHF. CDR3 coding DNA: TGTGCCAGTAGTATCCTCTCGGGGGTGTTAGGCAATCAGCCCCAGCATTTT. V is TRBV19 and J is TRBJ1-5; the D gene is possibly TRBD1 (5 bases). The CDR3 length is 17 residues. The V end lost 3 bases, the J end lost 2 bases, and 17 bases lay between the germline ends. The germline CDR1 and CDR2 sequences are LNHDA and SQIVND (reference sequence). The variable domain in full, with the rest retrieved from reference TRBV19 and TRBJ1-5, is DGGITQSPKYLFRKEGQNVTLSCEQNLNHDAMYWYRQDPGQGLRLIYYSQIVNDFQKGDIAEGYSVSREKKESFPLTVTSAQKNPTAFYLCASSILSGVLGNQPQHFGDGTRLSIL.

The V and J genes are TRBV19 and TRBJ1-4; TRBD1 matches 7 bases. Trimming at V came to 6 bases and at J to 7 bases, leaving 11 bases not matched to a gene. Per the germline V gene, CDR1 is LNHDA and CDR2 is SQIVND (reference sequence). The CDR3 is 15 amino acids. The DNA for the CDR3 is TGTGCCAGTAGCCTCCGACAGGGTATCGGTGAAAAACTGTTTTTT. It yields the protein CASSLRQGIGEKLFF.

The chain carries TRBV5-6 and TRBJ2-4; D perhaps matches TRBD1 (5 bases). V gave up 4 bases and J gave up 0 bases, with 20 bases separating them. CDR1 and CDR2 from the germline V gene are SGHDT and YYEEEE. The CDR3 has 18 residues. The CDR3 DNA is TGTGCCAGCAGCCCGACAGCTACGAAAACCCTAGCCAAAAACATTCAGTACTTC. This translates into CASSPTATKTLAKNIQYF.

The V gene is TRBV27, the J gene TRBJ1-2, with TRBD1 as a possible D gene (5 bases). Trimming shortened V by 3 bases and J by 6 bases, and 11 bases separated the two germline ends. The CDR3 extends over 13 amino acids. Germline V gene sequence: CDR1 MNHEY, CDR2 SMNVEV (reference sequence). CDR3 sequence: CASSFDSGDGYTF. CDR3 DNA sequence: TGTGCCAGCAGTTTTGACAGCGGGGATGGCTACACCTTC.

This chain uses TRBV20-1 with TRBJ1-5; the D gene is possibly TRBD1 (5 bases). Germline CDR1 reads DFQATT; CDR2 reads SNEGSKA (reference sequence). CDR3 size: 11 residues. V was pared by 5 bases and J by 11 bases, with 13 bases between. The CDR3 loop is CSALAGSAQHF. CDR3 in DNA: TGCAGTGCTCTTGCAGGGTCAGCCCAGCATTTT.

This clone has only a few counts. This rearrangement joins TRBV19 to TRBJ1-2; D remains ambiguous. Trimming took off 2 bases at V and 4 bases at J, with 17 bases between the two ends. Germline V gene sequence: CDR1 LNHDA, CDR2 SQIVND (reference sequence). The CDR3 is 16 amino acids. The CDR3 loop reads CASSISPNQVTYGYTF. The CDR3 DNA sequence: TGTGCCAGTAGTATAAGCCCAAACCAGGTGACCTATGGCTACACCTTC.